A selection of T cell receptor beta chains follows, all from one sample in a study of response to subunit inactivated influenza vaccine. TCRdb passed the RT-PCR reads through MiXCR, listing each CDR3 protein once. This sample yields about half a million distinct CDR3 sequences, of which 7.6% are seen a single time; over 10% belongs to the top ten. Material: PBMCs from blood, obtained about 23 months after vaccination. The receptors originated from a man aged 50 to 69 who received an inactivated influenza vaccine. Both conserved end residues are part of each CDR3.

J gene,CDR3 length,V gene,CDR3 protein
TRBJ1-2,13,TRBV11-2,CASSPQGVYGYTF
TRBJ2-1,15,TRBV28,CASSSGTGGRDEQFF
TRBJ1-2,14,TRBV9,CASSANRGLAGYTF
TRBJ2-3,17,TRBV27,CASRPTPGRGVTDTQYF
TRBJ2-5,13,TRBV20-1,CSARDPGFLTQYF
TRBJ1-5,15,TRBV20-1,CSASKMGISNQPQHF
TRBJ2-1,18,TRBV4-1,CASSQEVGGLAGNNEQFF
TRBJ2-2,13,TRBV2,CASSPDLPGELFF
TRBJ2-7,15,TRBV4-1,CASSQDKGMAYEQYF
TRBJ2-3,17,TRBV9,CASSPRQGSFLTDTQYF
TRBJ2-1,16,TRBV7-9,CASSSIRDRVSSEQFF
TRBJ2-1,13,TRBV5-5,CASSISGLNEQFF
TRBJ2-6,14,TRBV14,CASSRNFGANVLTF
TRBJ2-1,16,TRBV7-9,CASSRTSGGVSNEQFF
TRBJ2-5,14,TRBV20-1,CSARGDSLMETQYF
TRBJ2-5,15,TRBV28,CASSASGRAWKTQYF
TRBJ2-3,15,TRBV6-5,CASSYSWSDTDTQYF
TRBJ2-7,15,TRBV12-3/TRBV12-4,CASSDVDTSSYEQYF
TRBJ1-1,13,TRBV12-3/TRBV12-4,CASSFLEQGEAFF
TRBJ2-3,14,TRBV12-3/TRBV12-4,CASTPDSNTDTQYF
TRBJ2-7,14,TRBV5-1,CASSFQRGTYEQYF
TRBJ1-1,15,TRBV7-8,CASSLGGIGNTEAFF
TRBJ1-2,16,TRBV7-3,CASSSTGGQSTYGYTF
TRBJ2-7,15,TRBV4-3,CASSPGRGLSYEQYF
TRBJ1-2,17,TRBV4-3,CASSHTAGTSTNYGYTF
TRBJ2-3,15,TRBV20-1,CSVAGPGQGQITQYF
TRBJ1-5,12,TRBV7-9,CASSLAGSPQHF
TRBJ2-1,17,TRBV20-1,CSARDVAGGRRYNEQFF
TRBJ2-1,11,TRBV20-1,CSASGGNEQFF
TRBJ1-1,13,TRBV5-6,CASSRGRNTEAFF
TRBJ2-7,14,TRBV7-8,CASSPPWTGNEQYF
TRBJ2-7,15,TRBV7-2,CASSKRQWEGDEQYF
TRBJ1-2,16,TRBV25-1,CASSESTGAGNYGYTF
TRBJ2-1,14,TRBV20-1,CSARVTVSYNEQFF
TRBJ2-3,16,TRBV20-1,CSARPLSGARTDTQYF
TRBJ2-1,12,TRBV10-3,CATGQGMNEQFF
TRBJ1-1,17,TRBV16,CASSLQVGAGLNTEAFF
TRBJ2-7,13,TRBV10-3,CAISFGTAYEQYF
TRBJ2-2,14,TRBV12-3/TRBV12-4,CASSVVGGTGELFF
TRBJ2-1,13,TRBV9,CASSGSNYNEQFF
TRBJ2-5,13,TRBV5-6,CASSRTGLETQYF
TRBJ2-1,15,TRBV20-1,CSARDLARSYNEQFF
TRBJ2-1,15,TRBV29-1,CSVVLGLAIYNEQFF
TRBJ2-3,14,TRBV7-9,CASSVGDYTDTQYF